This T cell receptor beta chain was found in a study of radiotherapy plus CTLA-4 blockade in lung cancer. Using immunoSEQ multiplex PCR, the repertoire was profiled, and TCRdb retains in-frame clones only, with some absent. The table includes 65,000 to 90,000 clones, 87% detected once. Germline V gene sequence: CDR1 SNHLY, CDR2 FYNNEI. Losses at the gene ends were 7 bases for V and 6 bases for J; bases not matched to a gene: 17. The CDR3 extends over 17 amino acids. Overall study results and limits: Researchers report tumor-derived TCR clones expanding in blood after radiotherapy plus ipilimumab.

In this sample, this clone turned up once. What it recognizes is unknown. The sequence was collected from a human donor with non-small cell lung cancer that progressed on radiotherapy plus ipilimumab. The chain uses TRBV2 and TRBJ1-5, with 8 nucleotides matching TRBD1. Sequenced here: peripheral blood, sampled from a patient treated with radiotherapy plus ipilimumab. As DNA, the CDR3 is TGTGCCAGCACCACCCGAGGGACAGGCCGAGGGACTCAGCCCCAGCATTTT. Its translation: CASTTRGTGRGTQPQHF.